The clone carrying this TCR beta chain was counted once. Its matching antigen is unknown. Germline assignment: CDR1 MDHEN and CDR2 SYDVKM. The CDR3 sequence is 15 residues long. V lost 7 bases and J lost 2; bases outside the gene matches: 7. This sample was included in a study of T cell repertoires in cytomegalovirus infection. Across the whole study: In public TCR beta signatures, there were indications of both CMV infection and matching HLA type. Broader study findings: There were carriers of CMV plus the relevant HLA, and cumulative public TCR beta family frequency identified them. CMV-specific TCR beta clonotypes restricted by HLA-C were the ones dominating the ex vivo response.

TCRdb called the reads again in MiXCR, with one record for every CDR3 protein. The sample lists around 540,000 distinct CDR3 sequences, roughly a third occurring once. This receptor was taken from a human donor in good health (CMV status not recorded). Some clones in this sample may be carry-over from other donors' samples. The chain uses TRBV28 and TRBJ1-2; TRBD1 agrees at 10 bases. The material was cultured PBMCs, obtained from culture after CMV antigen stimulation. CDR3 residues: CASNLPGQGNYGYTF. CDR3 sequence (DNA): TGTGCCAGCAATCTACCGGGACAGGGGAACTATGGCTACACCTTC.